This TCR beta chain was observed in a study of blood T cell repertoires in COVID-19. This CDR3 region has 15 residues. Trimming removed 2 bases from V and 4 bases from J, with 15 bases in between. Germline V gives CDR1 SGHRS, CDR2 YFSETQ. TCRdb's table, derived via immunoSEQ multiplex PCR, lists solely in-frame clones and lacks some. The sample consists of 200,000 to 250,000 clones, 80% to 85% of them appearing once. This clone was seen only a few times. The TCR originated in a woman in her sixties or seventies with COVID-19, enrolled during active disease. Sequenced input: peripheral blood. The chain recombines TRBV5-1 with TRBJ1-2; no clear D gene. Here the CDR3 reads CASSFEGASSYGYTF. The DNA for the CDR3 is TGCGCCAGCAGCTTCGAGGGAGCAAGTAGCTATGGCTACACCTTC.